This is a list of T cell receptor beta chains from one sample in a study of blood T cell repertoires in COVID-19. The protocol was immunoSEQ multiplex PCR, while the TCRdb copy is restricted to in-frame clones and leaves out a portion. The sample contains 52,000 or so clones, 70% to 90% of which appear only once. The sample consisted of peripheral blood. All receptors come from a human donor in a cohort sampled during active COVID-19. The CDR3 runs from the conserved cysteine through the conserved F or W. A D gene is named only where the DNA matches it firmly. The size field is filled for only some rows; it gives once, few, many or a size class.

cdr3_aa | cdr3_nt | v_call | d_call | j_call | clone_size
CASSLEGLAGYNEQFF | TGTGCCAGCAGCCTCGAAGGACTAGCTGGCTACAATGAGCAGTTCTTC | TRBV9 | TRBD2 | TRBJ2-1 | NA
CASSTKTSDTQYF | TGTGCCAGCAGCACGAAGACATCAGATACGCAGTATTTT | TRBV5-4 | NA | TRBJ2-3 | NA
CATSETVGGLGEKLFF | TGTGCCACCAGTGAGACGGTCGGGGGATTGGGGGAAAAACTGTTTTTT | TRBV24-1 | NA | TRBJ1-4 | NA
CASSLSLAGGPSTDTQYF | TGCGCCAGCAGCTTGTCCTTGGCGGGGGGGCCTAGCACAGATACGCAGTATTTT | TRBV5-1 | TRBD2 | TRBJ2-3 | NA
CASSLGRSYEQYF | TGTGCCAGCAGCTTGGGGCGGAGCTACGAGCAGTACTTC | TRBV5-6 | NA | TRBJ2-7 | NA
CSVRGGEKLFF | TGCAGTGTCAGGGGTGGGGAAAAACTGTTTTTT | TRBV20-1 | NA | TRBJ1-4 | NA
CASSQDPYSTDTQYF | TGTGCCAGCAGCCAAGACCCTTATAGCACAGATACGCAGTATTTT | TRBV4-2 | NA | TRBJ2-3 | NA
CAWTGYTNYGYTF | TGTGCCTGGACAGGGTACACTAACTATGGCTACACCTTC | TRBV30 | NA | TRBJ1-2 | few
CASSDPSAGKSYEQYF | TGTGCCAGCAGTGACCCGTCGGCAGGGAAATCCTACGAGCAGTACTTC | TRBV6-4 | NA | TRBJ2-7 | NA
CASSPDTNSPLHF | TGTGCCAGCTCACCAGACACCAATTCACCCCTCCACTTT | TRBV18 | NA | TRBJ1-6 | few
CASSWRDSGNTIYF | TGTGCCAGCAGCTGGCGGGACTCTGGAAACACCATATATTTT | TRBV3-1/TRBV3-2 | NA | TRBJ1-3 | NA